These 8 T cell receptor beta chains were sequenced from one sample in a study of blood T cell repertoires in COVID-19 (dated by TCRdb to the early 2020s). The method behind the library was the immunoSEQ multiplex PCR assay. In TCRdb, the immuneACCESS table is reduced to in-frame sequences with V and J assigned. These tables do not hold every clone; where another copy was compared, an unresolved V gene accounts for under half, and the others remain unexplained. The sample table contains hundreds of thousands of clones; only one count was recorded for around 87% of them. The top ten hold approximately 2.9% of the sample. The sample comprised peripheral blood. The receptor source for this set is a man in his 60s with acute or convalescent COVID-19.

J is TRBJ2-7 and V is TRBV7-8, with 12 bases lining up with TRBD1. V lost 4 bases to trimming and J lost 2 bases; unmatched junction nucleotides: 3. This CDR3 is 15 amino acids long. CDR1 is SGHVS and CDR2 is FQNEAQ in the germline V gene. The CDR3 nucleotides are TGTGCCAGCAGCTCAGGGACAGGGGGCCCCTACGAGCAGTACTTC. As protein: CASSSGTGGPYEQYF.

The J gene is TRBJ1-1, the V gene TRBV10-3; D ambiguous. The germline gives CDR1 ENHRY, CDR2 SYGVKD. CDR3 length: 13 residues. Trimming took 7 bases from V and 3 from J, leaving 12 bases between them. The CDR3 loop reads CAINMEGDTEAFF. CDR3 nucleotide sequence: TGTGCCATCAACATGGAGGGAGACACTGAAGCTTTCTTT.

The J gene is TRBJ1-4, the V gene TRBV28, with D perhaps TRBD1 (5 bases). V was clipped by 5 bases and J by 0 bases, with 7 bases between them. Germline CDR1 is MDHEN and CDR2 is SYDVKM. CDR3 length: 14 residues. The CDR3 reads CASSTGPTNEKLFF. DNA of the CDR3: TGTGCCAGCAGTACAGGCCCAACTAATGAAAAACTGTTTTTT. Supplemented by reference TRBV28 and TRBJ1-4, the full variable domain reads DVKVTQSSRYLVKRTGEKVFLECVQDMDHENMFWYRQDPGLGLRLIYFSYDVKMKEKGDIPEGYSVSREKKERFSLILESASTNQTSMYLCASSTGPTNEKLFFGSGTQLSVL.

The V gene is TRBV2, the J gene TRBJ2-7; D gene unclear. In germline, CDR1 is SNHLY, CDR2 FYNNEI. Trimming removed 6 bases from V and 3 bases from J, with 12 bases in between. The CDR3 contains 13 residues. In DNA, the CDR3 is TGTGCCAGCAGCCCGGCGGAAAGCTACGAGCAGTACTTC. Translation: CASSPAESYEQYF.

The chain uses TRBV7-6 and TRBJ2-1; 8 bases map to TRBD2. The CDR3 is 18 amino acids. Germline lookup yields CDR1 SGHVS and CDR2 FNYEAQ. V lost 1 base, J lost 7 bases, and 15 bases stayed unmatched. CDR3 amino acids: CASSLVPAGGAGMNEQFF. In DNA, the CDR3 is TGTGCCAGCAGCTTAGTCCCTGCCGGGGGGGCTGGTATGAATGAGCAGTTCTTC.

The chain carries TRBV27 and TRBJ2-3; D remains ambiguous. Germline CDR1 reads MNHEY; CDR2 reads SMNVEV (reference sequence). V was shortened by 5 bases and J by 1 base, with 4 bases between the two germline ends. The CDR3 sequence is 12 residues long. The CDR3 bases are TGTGCCAGCAGTCCAGGCACAGATACGCAGTATTTT. Its translation is CASSPGTDTQYF.

J is TRBJ2-3 and V is TRBV24-1, with a possible D match to TRBD1 (6 bases). Germline CDR1 reads KGHDR; CDR2 reads SFDVKD. The germline V and J ends were trimmed by 4 bases and 3 bases, with 10 bases remaining between them. The CDR3 totals 14 residues. The DNA for the CDR3 is TGTGCCACCAGTGAAACAGGGCGGACAGATACGCAGTATTTT. It encodes CATSETGRTDTQYF.

The J gene is TRBJ1-2, the V gene TRBV4-3; 7 bases match TRBD1. This CDR3 is built from 13 residues. CDR1 is LGHNA, CDR2 YSLEER, per germline. V shed 6 bases and J 3 bases; nucleotides not matched to a gene: 4. The CDR3 nucleotides read TGCGCCAGCAGTCTCAGGGGGTACTATGGCTACACCTTC. This sequence encodes CASSLRGYYGYTF.